Below are 8 T cell receptor beta chains sequenced from a single sample in a study of cytomegalovirus exposure and HLA in healthy donors. Some clones are missing from TCRdb's copy, which holds only in-frame ones; the method was immunoSEQ multiplex PCR. The table has over 200,000 clones, 85% to 90% seen once. The sequenced sample was PBMCs. The receptor source for this set is a woman under 30 in good health and CMV-seronegative.

DNA of the CDR3: TGTGCCAGCAGTTCCCCAGGACAGGGAAGTATGCGGAATCCTGAGCAGTTCTTC. Residues: CASSSPGQGSMRNPEQFF. The rearrangement links TRBV28 to TRBJ2-1, with 8 bases fitting TRBD1. Germline CDR1 and CDR2: MDHEN and SYDVKM. J lost 9 bases, V lost 4 bases, and 20 bases had no gene match. This CDR3 comprises 18 residues.

V gene TRBV2 combines with J gene TRBJ1-1; D not certain. Trimming shortened V by 5 bases and J by 5 bases, and 12 bases separated the two germline ends. Germline assignment: CDR1 SNHLY and CDR2 FYNNEI. This CDR3 comprises 13 residues. The CDR3 here is CASSWTLETEAFF. CDR3 in DNA: TGTGCCAGCAGTTGGACTCTAGAAACTGAAGCTTTCTTT.

The V and J genes are TRBV27 and TRBJ2-1; D is perhaps TRBD2 (6 bases). The V gene lost 5 bases and the J gene lost 6 bases, with 17 bases spanning the gap. The CDR3 totals 15 residues. The germline V gene has CDR1 MNHEY and CDR2 SMNVEV (reference sequence). CDR3 residues: CASSPAGLIANEQFF. In DNA form, the CDR3 reads TGTGCCAGCAGTCCCGCGGGGCTAATTGCCAATGAGCAGTTCTTC.

The chain joins TRBV28 to TRBJ2-7; no firm D call. The CDR3 runs 13 residues. V lost 3 bases to trimming and J lost 2 bases, with 8 bases between them. Germline CDR1 is MDHEN and CDR2 is SYDVKM. The CDR3 sequence is CASSLVSAYEQYF. In DNA, the CDR3 is TGTGCCAGCAGTTTGGTGAGCGCCTACGAGCAGTACTTC.

The rearrangement links TRBV4-2 to TRBJ1-1, with TRBD1 identical over 9 bases. There are 15 residues in the CDR3. Germline V lookup: CDR1 LGHNA, CDR2 YNFKEQ. Unmatched junction bases numbered 8, after V lost 4 bases and J lost 5 bases. CDR3 sequence reads: CASSRGGTGWTEAFF. The CDR3 DNA follows: TGTGCCAGCAGCCGCGGCGGGACAGGGTGGACTGAAGCTTTCTTT.

A note on this clone: The junction differs from germline at one of its ends, possibly a read error. The chain links TRBV6-1 to TRBJ2-1; D is undetermined. CDR1 is MNHNS and CDR2 is SASEGT in the germline V gene. The CDR3 totals 13 residues. This CDR3 reads CASSEVHSNKQFF. The CDR3 coding sequence is TGTGCCAGCAGTGAAGTGCACAGCAATAAGCAGTTCTTC.

The chain carries TRBV5-1 and TRBJ2-2, with 7 bases that match TRBD1. V shed 2 bases, J shed 2 bases, and the junction held 9 bases outside the gene matches. CDR1 is SGHRS and CDR2 is YFSETQ in the germline V gene. This CDR3 has 17 amino acids. This CDR3 is CASSFLQGLSNTGELFF. In DNA form, the CDR3 reads TGCGCCAGCAGCTTCTTACAGGGGTTATCAAACACCGGGGAGCTGTTTTTT.

The chain carries TRBV2 and TRBJ2-1, with 11 bases matching TRBD2. Trimming removed 6 bases from V and 7 bases from J; junction bases left unmatched: 8. The germline gives CDR1 SNHLY, CDR2 FYNNEI. This CDR3 is built from 15 residues. In DNA, the CDR3 is TGTGCCAGCAGCCCCGTATTAGCGGGAGGGAATGAGCAGTTCTTC. This gives the protein CASSPVLAGGNEQFF.